The clone carrying this T cell receptor (beta chain) was seen a few times. Its specificity is unknown. A second PCR, run for about 6 to 11 cycles, used a sample-barcoded 5' primer plus a J-beta primer mix. MiXCR was run by TCRdb on the 5' RACE reads, yielding one entry per CDR3 protein. This table holds around 580,000 distinct CDR3 sequences, roughly 48% found once. The data are from a study of blood T cells in healthy people across ages. CDR3 length equals 14 residues. V shed 4 bases and J shed 4 bases, with 10 bases lying between them. Germline-derived CDR1 and CDR2 are MGHRA and YSYEKL. Findings of the study overall: It was found that TCR beta diversity correlated strongly with the percentage of naive T cells.

The sample consisted of blood. The receptor was derived from a man aged 80 or over in good health. J is TRBJ1-4 and V is TRBV4-1; a possible D gene is TRBD1 (5 bases). CDR3 amino acids: CASSRGGGNEKLFF. The CDR3 DNA sequence: TGCGCCAGCAGCCGCGGCGGGGGTAATGAAAAACTGTTTTTT.